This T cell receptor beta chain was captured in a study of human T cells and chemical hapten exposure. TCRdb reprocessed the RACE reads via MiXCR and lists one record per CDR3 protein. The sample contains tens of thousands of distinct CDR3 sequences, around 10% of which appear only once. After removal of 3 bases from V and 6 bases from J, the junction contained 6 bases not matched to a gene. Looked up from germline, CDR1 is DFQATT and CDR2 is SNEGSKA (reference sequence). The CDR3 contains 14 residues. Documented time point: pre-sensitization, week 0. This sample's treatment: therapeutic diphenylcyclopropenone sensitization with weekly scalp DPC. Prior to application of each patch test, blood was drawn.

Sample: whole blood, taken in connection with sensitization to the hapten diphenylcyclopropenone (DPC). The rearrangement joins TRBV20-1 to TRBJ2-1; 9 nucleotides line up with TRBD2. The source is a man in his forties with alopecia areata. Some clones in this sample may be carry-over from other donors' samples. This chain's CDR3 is CSARGGRAINEQFF. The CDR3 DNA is TGCAGTGCTAGGGGCGGGAGGGCAATCAATGAGCAGTTCTTC.